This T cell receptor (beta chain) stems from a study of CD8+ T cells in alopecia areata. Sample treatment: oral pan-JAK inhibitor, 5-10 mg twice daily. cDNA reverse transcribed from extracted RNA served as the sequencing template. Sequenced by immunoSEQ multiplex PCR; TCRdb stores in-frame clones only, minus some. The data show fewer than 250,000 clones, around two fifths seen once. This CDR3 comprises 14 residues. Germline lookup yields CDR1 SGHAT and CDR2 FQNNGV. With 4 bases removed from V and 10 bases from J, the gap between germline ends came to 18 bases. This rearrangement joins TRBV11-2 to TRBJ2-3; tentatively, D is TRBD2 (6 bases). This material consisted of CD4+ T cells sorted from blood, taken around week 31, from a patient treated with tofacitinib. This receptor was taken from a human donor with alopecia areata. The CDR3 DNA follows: TGTGCCAGCAGCTCCGGACCCGCCCCGGGAGCGCAGTATTTT. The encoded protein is CASSSGPAPGAQYF.